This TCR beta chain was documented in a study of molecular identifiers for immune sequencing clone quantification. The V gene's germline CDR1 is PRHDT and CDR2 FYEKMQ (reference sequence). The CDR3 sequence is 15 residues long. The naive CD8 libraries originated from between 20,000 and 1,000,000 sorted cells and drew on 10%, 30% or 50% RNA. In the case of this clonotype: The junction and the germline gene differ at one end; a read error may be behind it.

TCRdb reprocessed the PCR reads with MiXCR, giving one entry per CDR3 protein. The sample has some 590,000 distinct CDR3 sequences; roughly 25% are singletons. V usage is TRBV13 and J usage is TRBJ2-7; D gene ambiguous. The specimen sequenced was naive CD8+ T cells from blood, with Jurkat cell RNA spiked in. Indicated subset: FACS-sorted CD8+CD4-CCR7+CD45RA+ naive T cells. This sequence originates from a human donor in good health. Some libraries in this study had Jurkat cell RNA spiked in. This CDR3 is CASSPRGLSSYEQCF. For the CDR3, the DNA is TGTGCCAGCAGCCCTCGCGGCCTTAGCTCCTACGAGCAGTGCTTC.